These T cell receptor beta chains were read from a single sample in a study of T cells in tuberculosis. The table came from immunoSEQ multiplex PCR; TCRdb's copy has only in-frame clones and leaves some out. The sample includes some 90,000 clones, approximately 91% seen only once; the top ten take 1.5% to 2%. Source material: CD1b-GMM tetramer-negative cells sorted from PBMCs. These receptors originate from an adult woman with latent tuberculosis. Each CDR3 is given without its conserved first and last residue. Size is omitted from some rows. Given values are once, few, many or a class for expanded clones.

v_gene	abundance	j_gene	CDR3aa
TRBV6-1	NA	TRBJ2-7	ASRHQGGEQY
TRBV27	NA	TRBJ1-3	ASSLTPLGNTIY
TRBV6-6	NA	TRBJ2-5	ASSPRTSGGPMD
TRBV10-1	few	TRBJ1-2	ASSGWTNYGYT
TRBV6-5	NA	TRBJ1-6	ASRQQEYNSPLH
TRBV18	NA	TRBJ1-1	ASSPSGVTEAF
TRBV6-5	NA	TRBJ2-2	ASRRSVNTGELF
TRBV10-2	NA	TRBJ2-5	ASSEYSEGRTQY
TRBV28	NA	TRBJ2-2	ASSPIGTSNTGELF
TRBV7-2	NA	TRBJ2-3	ASSRQGKGEDTQY
TRBV6-5	NA	TRBJ1-5	ASSYRRNQPQH
TRBV5-1	NA	TRBJ1-2	ASLGQGAARDYGYT
TRBV27	NA	TRBJ1-4	ASSWGTGSNEKLF
TRBV18	NA	TRBJ1-5	ASSPQPSNQPQH
TRBV7-9	NA	TRBJ1-1	ASSQEGTRGNTEAF
TRBV18	NA	TRBJ1-1	ASSPYSGLMNTEAF
TRBV11-2	NA	TRBJ1-1	ASSLSGGYTEAF
TRBV14	NA	TRBJ2-5	ASSQDYPGTSYPQETQY
TRBV19	NA	TRBJ1-2	ASSMGQGANYGYT
TRBV7-9	NA	TRBJ2-3	ASSFKTSGSTDTQY
TRBV18	NA	TRBJ2-5	ASSPGGRETQY
TRBV18	once	TRBJ2-2	ASSPPGASTGELF
TRBV4-2	NA	TRBJ2-3	ASSQDADRGNWADTQY